What follows describes a single T cell receptor (beta chain). In the original analysis: Using reference gene primer amplification, nucleated cell counts were estimated. Profiled with immunoSEQ multiplex PCR; TCRdb holds only in-frame clones, not every one. Clone size and the V and J calls come from that table; the DNA yielded D and trimming. The table has fewer than 35,000 clones, about nine tenths seen once. These data are taken from a study of blood T cell repertoires in COVID-19. V was shortened by 7 bases and J by 4 bases, with 13 bases between the two germline ends. This CDR3 is 13 amino acids long. Germline V gene data show CDR1 as LNHDA and CDR2 as SQIVND (reference sequence).

The chain employs TRBV19 and TRBJ1-2; D possibly corresponds to TRBD1 (5 bases). What was sequenced was peripheral blood. This sequence originates from a man aged 50-59 years with active or convalescent COVID-19. For the CDR3, the DNA is TGTGCCAGTACTAGGGGTGGTGGCTATGGCTACACCTTC. This encodes CASTRGGGYGYTF. Full variable domain (rest looked up from reference TRBV19 and TRBJ1-2): DGGITQSPKYLFRKEGQNVTLSCEQNLNHDAMYWYRQDPGQGLRLIYYSQIVNDFQKGDIAEGYSVSREKKESFPLTVTSAQKNPTAFYLCASTRGGGYGYTFGSGTRLTVV.